This TCR beta chain is from a study of blood T cell repertoires in COVID-19 (dated by TCRdb to 2018 to 2021). General notes on the study: Collaborator samples came from the United States, Italy and Spain and covered acute and convalescent phases of COVID-19. A freely available public database, intended as a resource for researchers studying the immune response to SARS-CoV-2, is where the repertoires were released. The material from the prospective study consisted of cDNA or gDNA derived from T cells, B-cell-depleted T cells, or PBMCs. Where HLA class I and class II types were available, the types were taken from metadata supplied by the sample provider, not from assay-based typing. Deeply sampled blood TCRbeta repertoires from subjects exposed to, actively infected with, or recovered from COVID-19 were included in the dataset. Nearly every sample came with metadata listing a de-identified subject ID, COVID-19 status, age in years and sex. The samples were drawn from two sources: the first 160 participants of the ongoing ImmuneRACE study, and 1,000 to 1,500 subjects contributed by 6 global collaborators. General conclusions and limits of the study: How much clinical and demographic metadata was included differed by source and by participant, and the metadata was provided uncurated.

The CDR3 measures 15 amino acids from cysteine to phenylalanine. Just the 45-base CDR3 DNA is kept, in frame starting at base 1. Trimming accounts for 0 bases at V and 4 bases at J, while the number of junction bases matched to no gene is 4. Per the germline V gene, SGDLS is the CDR1 and YYNGEE is the CDR2. The collaborating institutions used their own protocols to collect whole blood in K2EDTA tubes. For TCRbeta analysis, collaborators shipped samples in one of three forms: frozen whole blood, isolated PBMCs, or DNA extracted from either of those sample types. As for this clone: What antigen it recognizes has not been identified. No per-base quality is available; no much larger clone lies one base away.

TCRbeta CDR3 regions were amplified from genomic DNA by means of the immunoSEQ Assay, a bias-controlled multiplex PCR. The authors' analysis ran thus. Nucleated cell counts per sample were estimated from amplification of reference gene primers within the assay. To quantify the absolute abundance of each unique TCRbeta CDR3 rearrangement, sequence reads were collapsed and filtered. For each sample, productive Simpson clonality was calculated as the square root of Simpson's diversity index over productive rearrangements. Here the immuneACCESS table is served through TCRdb, limited to in-frame sequences with V and J called. Missing clones are a known gap in these copies; in checked studies unresolved V genes cover under half, and the rest lacks a known reason. V and J calls and clone size are copied from that table; D and trimming were computed from the DNA. For this sample the table gives about 150,000 clones, of which around four fifths were detected only once. The ten largest account for 2.9% of the sample.

The sequencing input was peripheral blood. The sequence came from a woman aged 55-75 years with acute or convalescent COVID-19. The chain joins TRBV9 to TRBJ1-5, with TRBD1 identical over 7 junction bases. CDR3 protein: CASSVDPTGNQPQHF. The DNA is TGTGCCAGCAGCGTAGACCCGACAGGGAATCAGCCCCAGCATTTT.